This note documents a single T cell receptor beta chain sequence. What it binds is not known. These data come from a study of breast tumors, draining lymph nodes, adjacent tissues. General study results and limits: Tumor and nontumor repertoires were significantly more similar in luminal-like than in basal-like breast cancer.

Samples came from axillary lymph nodes draining the breast cancer. This CDR3 has 13 amino acids. CDR1 MDHEN and CDR2 SYDVKM come from the germline V gene. With V trimmed by 6 bases and J by 6 bases, 5 bases remained unmatched. MiXCR, applied by TCRdb to the multiplex PCR reads, yields one record per CDR3 protein. The sample carries about 140,000 distinct CDR3 sequences, about a fifth recorded once. This clonotype was sampled from a female donor with breast cancer. Some clones in this sample may be carry-over from other donors' samples. Sample: axillary lymph node tissue. The chain carries TRBV28 and TRBJ2-1, with TRBD1 matching over 7 bases. Here the CDR3 reads CASRRQGVNEQFF. CDR3 sequence (DNA): TGTGCCAGCAGAAGACAGGGCGTCAATGAGCAGTTCTTC.